This T cell receptor beta chain was identified during a study of molecular identifiers for immune sequencing clone quantification. TCRdb re-analysed the PCR reads in MiXCR, keeping a single row per CDR3 protein. This sample has hundreds of thousands of distinct CDR3 sequences, with less than 20% found just once. With respect to this clonotype: This may be a read error, as it is one base from a much larger clone.

Germline CDR1 and CDR2: SEHNR and FQNEAQ (reference sequence). The CDR3 runs 14 residues. Trimming removed 3 bases from V and 7 bases from J, with 13 bases in between. This clonotype originated in a human donor in good health. Some libraries in this study had Jurkat cell RNA spiked in. The sequenced sample was naive CD8+ T cells from blood, with Jurkat cell RNA spiked in. The subset is: FACS-sorted CD8+CD4-CCR7+CD45RA+ naive T cells. The chain links TRBV7-9 to TRBJ2-4, with D possibly matching TRBD1 (6 bases). Here the CDR3 reads CASSLTAGDNIQYF. The CDR3, as DNA: TGTGCCAGCAGCTTGACGGCAGGGGACAACATTCAGTACTTC.